This T cell receptor (beta chain) derives from a study of yellow fever vaccine responses in identical twins. Whole-study findings and limits: Twins reportedly showed a vaccine T cell response that seemed partly convergent and partly personalized.

TCRdb analysed the RT-PCR reads with MiXCR anew, one entry per CDR3 protein. The top ten hold 2% to 2.5% of the sample, which has 15,000 to 20,000 distinct CDR3 sequences, 65% to 85% seen once. With respect to this clonotype: Its antigen is undetermined.

CDR3 length: 13 amino acids. Germline V gene sequence: CDR1 SGHNT, CDR2 YENEEA. Trimming stripped 1 base from V and 4 bases from J, with 7 bases between. This chain links TRBV11-3 with TRBJ1-1; D is undetermined. This specimen consisted of T cells from blood (PBMCs), unsorted or a sorted subset (not recorded which), obtained before or after yellow fever vaccination (not recorded which). This clonotype originated in a woman in her late teens or twenties who received the yellow fever vaccine. The DNA for the CDR3 is TGTGCCAGCAGCTTAGCCAGAAGCACTGAAGCTTTCTTT. Its translation is CASSLARSTEAFF.